The rows below give T cell receptor beta chains drawn from one sample of a study of radiation and T cells in renal cell carcinoma. Libraries were prepared by immunoSEQ multiplex PCR; TCRdb keeps only in-frame clonotypes and omits some of them. This sample has tens of thousands of clones; roughly three quarters occur once, and the top ten carry 7.3%. Material: blood, obtained from a patient whose treatment included radiotherapy and nephrectomy. The receptors originated from a man in his sixties with renal cell carcinoma. The CDR3 runs from the conserved cysteine through the conserved F or W. Each record gives: J gene, D gene, V gene, clone size, CDR3 DNA, CDR3 protein. A D gene is named only where the DNA matches it firmly. Only some rows state a clone size, as once, few, many or a class for expanded clones.

TRBJ2-2,TRBD1,TRBV5-5,-,TGTGCCAGCAGCCCGACAGGGTCTCCCGGGGAGCTGTTTTTT,CASSPTGSPGELFF
TRBJ1-2,-,TRBV7-9,-,TGTGCCAGCAGCCCTGGGGGGGCTGGGGTATATGGCTACACCTTC,CASSPGGAGVYGYTF
TRBJ2-1,-,TRBV6-5,-,TGTGCCAGCAGTTACAGGGACAATGAGCAGTTCTTC,CASSYRDNEQFF
TRBJ1-6,TRBD1,TRBV7-9,-,TGTGCCAGCAGCTCAGGGGGCACAAGGTCACCCCTCCACTTT,CASSSGGTRSPLHF
TRBJ2-2,-,TRBV4-2,few,TGTGCCAGCAGCCAAGGGGTGACGAACACCGGGGAGCTGTTTTTT,CASSQGVTNTGELFF
TRBJ2-1,TRBD2,TRBV14,-,TGTGCCAGCAGCCAAGATCTTACTAGCGGGAGATCGAATGAGCAGTTCTTC,CASSQDLTSGRSNEQFF
TRBJ1-1,-,TRBV2,once,TGTGCCAGCAAGGAGGGAGGGGGAAACACTGAAGCTTTCTTT,CASKEGGGNTEAFF
TRBJ1-1,-,TRBV4-3,-,TGCGCCAGCAGCCGCAATTCGGACGGGAACACTGAAGCTTTCTTT,CASSRNSDGNTEAFF
TRBJ2-2,TRBD1,TRBV29-1,-,TGCAGCGGGGGGACAGGGCCCTTTATGAACACCGGGGAGCTGTTTTTT,CSGGTGPFMNTGELFF
TRBJ1-5,-,TRBV30,-,TGTGCCTGCCGGGACGTGCACAATCAGCCCCAGCATTTT,CACRDVHNQPQHF
TRBJ2-1,TRBD2,TRBV5-6,-,TGTGCCAGCACCGCCAGCGGGAGCGGGTATAATGAGCAGTTCTTC,CASTASGSGYNEQFF
TRBJ1-2,-,TRBV7-2,once,TGTGCCAGCAGCTTAGAGGCGGGGATAAACTATGGCTACACCTTC,CASSLEAGINYGYTF
TRBJ2-3,TRBD2,TRBV5-4,once,TGTGCCAGCAGCTTGGCCGCGCGGGGGGTGTTCACAGATACGCAGTATTTT,CASSLAARGVFTDTQYF
TRBJ2-5,-,TRBV15,-,TGTGCCACCAGCAGAGTGGTCGAGACCCAGTACTTC,CATSRVVETQYF
TRBJ2-5,-,TRBV6-5,-,TGTGCCAGCAGAGTGAAGCTAGCGAATCAAGAGACCCAGTACTTC,CASRVKLANQETQYF
TRBJ2-2,TRBD2,TRBV11-3,-,TGTGCCAGCAGCTTAGAAAGGGGACTAGCGGGAAGAGGTACCGGGGAGCTGTTTTTT,CASSLERGLAGRGTGELFF
TRBJ2-2,TRBD2,TRBV25-1,-,TGTGCCAGCAGTCAAACTAGCGGGCTTAACACCGGGGAGCTGTTTTTT,CASSQTSGLNTGELFF
TRBJ2-6,TRBD1,TRBV11-2,-,TGTGCCAGCGGGGATACCGGGACAGTTCTCCGTGGGGCCAACGTCCTGACTTTC,CASGDTGTVLRGANVLTF
TRBJ2-3,TRBD2,TRBV7-9,-,TGTGCCAGCAGCTTAGGTCTAGCGGGGGGCAACACAGATACGCAGTATTTT,CASSLGLAGGNTDTQYF
TRBJ1-5,TRBD1,TRBV27,once,TGTGCCAGCAGTCCCTACTGGACAGGCGGCAATCAGCCCCAGCATTTT,CASSPYWTGGNQPQHF
TRBJ2-1,TRBD1,TRBV19,once,TGTGCCAGTAAGTCCAGGACAGGGCCGAATGAGCAGTTCTTC,CASKSRTGPNEQFF
TRBJ1-2,-,TRBV7-9,few,TGTGCCAGCACCTCCGAGGGTTATGGCTACACCTTC,CASTSEGYGYTF
TRBJ2-3,TRBD2,TRBV5-1,-,TGCGCCAGCAGCTTAATAGCGGGGGCGGATACGCAGTATTTT,CASSLIAGADTQYF
TRBJ2-5,-,TRBV11-2,-,TGTGCCAGCAGCTTAGGCTGGGACCAAGAGACCCAGTACTTC,CASSLGWDQETQYF
TRBJ1-2,-,TRBV10-2,-,TGCGCCAGCAGTGAGCAGGGGTACTATGGCTACACCTTC,CASSEQGYYGYTF
TRBJ1-3,-,TRBV4-3,-,TGCGCCAGCAGCCAAGATCGGTACAGGCGAGGAAACACCATATATTTT,CASSQDRYRRGNTIYF
TRBJ2-2,-,TRBV5-5,few,TGTGCCAGCAGCTTGGTAGGGACGAACACCGGGGAGCTGTTTTTT,CASSLVGTNTGELFF
TRBJ2-6,-,TRBV30,-,TGTGCCGGGACGCCGAGGTCTGGGGCCAACGTCCTGACTTTC,CAGTPRSGANVLTF
TRBJ2-5,-,TRBV25-1,-,TGTGCCAGCAGTGAATTAGGGGACGTCCAAGAGACCCAGTACTTC,CASSELGDVQETQYF
TRBJ1-4,-,TRBV11-2,-,TGTGCCAGCAGCTTGGGGGAAAAACTGTTTTTT,CASSLGEKLFF
TRBJ2-7,TRBD1,TRBV5-6,-,TGTGCCAGCAGCTTTACAGGGGGAGGCTACGAGCAGTACTTC,CASSFTGGGYEQYF